This T cell receptor (beta chain) was identified in a study of T cell repertoires in cytomegalovirus infection. Turning to the study itself: The authors used CMV epitopes that were HLA-C-restricted (recently identified) and HLA-B-restricted (well studied).

Trimming pared 1 base from V and 7 bases from J, leaving 13 bases between. The CDR3 has 14 amino acids. Germline V gives CDR1 SGHVS, CDR2 FQNEAQ. Of note for this clonotype: Its antigen is currently unknown.

Notes on the study in general: People with CMV and the relevant HLA were identified by cumulative public TCR beta family frequency. HLA-C-restricted, CMV-specific TCR beta clonotypes were dominant ex vivo.

One entry per CDR3 protein results from TCRdb running MiXCR on the reads. Of about 920,000 distinct CDR3 sequences in the sample, roughly 30% were seen once. Sequenced material: cultured CD8+ T cells from PBMCs, taken from culture after CMV antigen stimulation. This TCR came from a human donor in good health (CMV status not recorded). Some clones in this sample may be carry-over from other donors' samples. The chain recombines TRBV7-8 with TRBJ1-2; the D gene is possibly TRBD1 (6 bases). CDR3 sequence: CASSLGPGEPGYTF. DNA of the CDR3: TGTGCCAGCAGCTTAGGTCCAGGGGAGCCTGGCTACACCTTC.